This is a list of T cell receptor beta chains from one sample in a study of CD8 T cells in ankylosing spondylitis. TCRdb re-derived calls from the 5' RACE reads in MiXCR, one entry per CDR3 protein. The sample shows approximately 300,000 distinct CDR3 sequences, 15% to 25% of them seen only once. The sequenced sample consisted of blood, either unsorted or a sorted T cell fraction (not recorded which). The receptors stem from a male donor with ankylosing spondylitis or in good health (not recorded which). Each CDR3 is given with its conserved first and last residue. D genes are given only for firm matches. Clone size appears in some rows only: once, few, many, or a class for an expanded clone.

j_call: TRBJ1-1; v_call: TRBV12-3/TRBV12-4; clone_size: many; d_call: NA; cdr3_nt: TGTGCCAGCACAGGGGAGATTATGAACACTGAAGCTTTCTTT; cdr3_aa: CASTGEIMNTEAFF
j_call: TRBJ2-1; v_call: TRBV5-6; clone_size: few; d_call: TRBD2; cdr3_nt: TGTGCCAGCAGCGCCTCCAGGCTAGCGGGTTACAATGAGCAGTTCTTC; cdr3_aa: CASSASRLAGYNEQFF
j_call: TRBJ2-2; v_call: TRBV29-1; clone_size: NA; d_call: NA; cdr3_nt: TGCAGCGTTCGGACCTCGAACACCGGGGAGCTGTTTTTT; cdr3_aa: CSVRTSNTGELFF
j_call: TRBJ1-2; v_call: TRBV5-1; clone_size: many; d_call: NA; cdr3_nt: TGCGCCAGCAGCTTGGGACAGGCCGGTGGCTACACCTTC; cdr3_aa: CASSLGQAGGYTF
j_call: TRBJ1-5; v_call: TRBV15; clone_size: few; d_call: NA; cdr3_nt: TGTGCCACCAGCAGCGGACAGTTCAATCAGCCCCAGCATTTT; cdr3_aa: CATSSGQFNQPQHF
j_call: TRBJ1-2; v_call: TRBV7-8; clone_size: NA; d_call: NA; cdr3_nt: TGTGCCAGCAGCTTACCAGGCTTCTATGGCTACACCTTC; cdr3_aa: CASSLPGFYGYTF
j_call: TRBJ2-1; v_call: TRBV29-1; clone_size: many; d_call: NA; cdr3_nt: TGCAGCGTGGCTGGGGGGAGCGGGTTATACAATGAGCAGTTCTTC; cdr3_aa: CSVAGGSGLYNEQFF
j_call: TRBJ1-1; v_call: TRBV5-1; clone_size: many; d_call: NA; cdr3_nt: TGCGCCAGCAGCTTCAAGGCCTCCCGGGGGGACACTGAAGCTTTCTTT; cdr3_aa: CASSFKASRGDTEAFF
j_call: TRBJ2-1; v_call: TRBV9; clone_size: once; d_call: TRBD1; cdr3_nt: TGTGCCAGCACCGGGACAGGGGGTTCGGGTGAGCAGTTCTTC; cdr3_aa: CASTGTGGSGEQFF
j_call: TRBJ2-3; v_call: TRBV29-1; clone_size: few; d_call: NA; cdr3_nt: TGCAGCGTCAATACCTTCACAGATACGCAGTATTTT; cdr3_aa: CSVNTFTDTQYF
j_call: TRBJ2-1; v_call: TRBV3-1; clone_size: many; d_call: NA; cdr3_nt: TGTGCCAGCAGCCAAGATGGTCTGACTAATGAGCAGTTCTTC; cdr3_aa: CASSQDGLTNEQFF
j_call: TRBJ2-2; v_call: TRBV5-1; clone_size: NA; d_call: TRBD2; cdr3_nt: TGCGCCAGCAGCTTGGAGCCTAGCGGCTACACCGGGGAGCTGTTTTTT; cdr3_aa: CASSLEPSGYTGELFF
j_call: TRBJ2-2; v_call: TRBV20-1; clone_size: few; d_call: TRBD2; cdr3_nt: TGCAGTGCTTGGACTAGCGGGAACACCGGGGAGCTGTTTTTT; cdr3_aa: CSAWTSGNTGELFF
j_call: TRBJ2-5; v_call: TRBV30; clone_size: once; d_call: NA; cdr3_nt: TGTGCCTGGAGTCTGAGTTTAGAGACCCAGTACTTC; cdr3_aa: CAWSLSLETQYF
j_call: TRBJ2-1; v_call: TRBV15; clone_size: few; d_call: NA; cdr3_nt: TGTGCCACCAGCAGTCCCAGCGTTGGCGGGTACAATGAGCAGTTCTTC; cdr3_aa: CATSSPSVGGYNEQFF
j_call: TRBJ2-1; v_call: TRBV28; clone_size: NA; d_call: TRBD2; cdr3_nt: TGTGCCAGCAGTTTGGGAGGGACTAGGTCCCATGAGCAGTTCTTC; cdr3_aa: CASSLGGTRSHEQFF
j_call: TRBJ2-1; v_call: TRBV4-1; clone_size: few; d_call: NA; cdr3_nt: TGCGCCAGCAGCCAAGATGGGGTTTACGATGAGCAGTTCTTC; cdr3_aa: CASSQDGVYDEQFF
j_call: TRBJ1-5; v_call: TRBV28; clone_size: NA; d_call: NA; cdr3_nt: TGTGCCAGCAGTCCTATCGGGGGTCTAGAAGAGCCCCAGCATTTT; cdr3_aa: CASSPIGGLEEPQHF
j_call: TRBJ2-1; v_call: TRBV5-5; clone_size: few; d_call: TRBD1; cdr3_nt: TGTGCCAGCAGCAGAGGACAGGGACAATACAATGAGCAGTTCTTC; cdr3_aa: CASSRGQGQYNEQFF
j_call: TRBJ1-2; v_call: TRBV12-3/TRBV12-4; clone_size: NA; d_call: NA; cdr3_nt: TGTGCCAGCAGCCGCCAGGGACTAGTCCGGGGTGACTACACCTTC; cdr3_aa: CASSRQGLVRGDYTF
j_call: TRBJ2-3; v_call: TRBV27; clone_size: NA; d_call: NA; cdr3_nt: TGTGCCAGCAGTCAGGGACCCGCCCACACAGATACGCAGTATTTT; cdr3_aa: CASSQGPAHTDTQYF
j_call: TRBJ2-5; v_call: TRBV7-2; clone_size: few; d_call: TRBD2; cdr3_nt: TGTGCCAGCAGCTTAGGTACTAGCGGGTCGGGAGAGACCCAGTACTTC; cdr3_aa: CASSLGTSGSGETQYF
j_call: TRBJ2-2; v_call: TRBV6-1; clone_size: NA; d_call: NA; cdr3_nt: TGTGCCAGCAGTATCGGGAGCGGCACCGGGGAGCTGTTTTTT; cdr3_aa: CASSIGSGTGELFF
j_call: TRBJ2-1; v_call: TRBV29-1; clone_size: NA; d_call: NA; cdr3_nt: TGCAGCGTTGTATCGGGGGCGAATGAGCAGTTCTTC; cdr3_aa: CSVVSGANEQFF
j_call: TRBJ2-5; v_call: TRBV5-1; clone_size: few; d_call: TRBD1; cdr3_nt: TGCGCCAGCAGCTTGGAGACAGGGGGCGAGACCCAGTACTTC; cdr3_aa: CASSLETGGETQYF
j_call: TRBJ2-3; v_call: TRBV6-1; clone_size: few; d_call: TRBD1; cdr3_nt: TGTGTCAGCAGTAGACAGGGGAGCACAGATACGCAGTATTTT; cdr3_aa: CVSSRQGSTDTQYF
j_call: TRBJ2-2; v_call: TRBV28; clone_size: NA; d_call: TRBD2; cdr3_nt: TGTGCCAGCAGTTTCCCCACTTGGACTAGCGGGGACGGCGGGGAGCTGTTTTTT; cdr3_aa: CASSFPTWTSGDGGELFF
j_call: TRBJ2-5; v_call: TRBV5-1; clone_size: many; d_call: TRBD1; cdr3_nt: TGTGCCAGCTCACTCGGGACAGCACAAGAGACCCAGTACTTC; cdr3_aa: CASSLGTAQETQYF
j_call: TRBJ2-1; v_call: TRBV21-1; clone_size: few; d_call: NA; cdr3_nt: TGTGCCAGTAAGGCCCATGATTACAATGAGCAGTTCTTC; cdr3_aa: CASKAHDYNEQFF
j_call: TRBJ2-2; v_call: TRBV15; clone_size: few; d_call: TRBD2; cdr3_nt: TGTGCCACCAGCCTCCTAGCGGGAGGTACCGGGGAGCTGTTTTTT; cdr3_aa: CATSLLAGGTGELFF
j_call: TRBJ2-2; v_call: TRBV24-1; clone_size: few; d_call: TRBD1; cdr3_nt: TGTGCCACCAGTTTAACCGGGACAGGGCAAGGCGGGGAGCTGTTTTTT; cdr3_aa: CATSLTGTGQGGELFF
j_call: TRBJ2-1; v_call: TRBV20-1; clone_size: many; d_call: NA; cdr3_nt: TGCAGTGCTACAGGACACGATACCTACAATGAGCAGTTCTTC; cdr3_aa: CSATGHDTYNEQFF
j_call: TRBJ2-2; v_call: TRBV5-1; clone_size: NA; d_call: TRBD2; cdr3_nt: TGCGCCAGCGGAGAGACTAGCGGGAGGTTGACCGGGGAGCTGTTTTTT; cdr3_aa: CASGETSGRLTGELFF
j_call: TRBJ2-5; v_call: TRBV15; clone_size: few; d_call: NA; cdr3_nt: TGTGCCACCAGCAGTCTGGACTTGTACCAAGAGACCCAGTACTTC; cdr3_aa: CATSSLDLYQETQYF
j_call: TRBJ2-1; v_call: TRBV5-1; clone_size: few; d_call: TRBD1; cdr3_nt: TGCGCCAGCAGCGACCCGCACAGGGGTCGATTCAATGAGCAGTTCTTC; cdr3_aa: CASSDPHRGRFNEQFF
j_call: TRBJ2-2; v_call: TRBV5-1; clone_size: few; d_call: NA; cdr3_nt: TGCGCCAGCAGCTTGGGTAGCGGGAACACCGGGGAGCTGTTTTTT; cdr3_aa: CASSLGSGNTGELFF
j_call: TRBJ2-1; v_call: TRBV29-1; clone_size: few; d_call: NA; cdr3_nt: TGCAGCGTTGCTGTAGTTGGGGCGGAGCAGTTCTTC; cdr3_aa: CSVAVVGAEQFF
j_call: TRBJ1-2; v_call: TRBV7-3; clone_size: NA; d_call: TRBD1; cdr3_nt: TGTGCCAGCAGTCCCGGGACAGGGGGTTTTACTAACTATGGCTACACCTTC; cdr3_aa: CASSPGTGGFTNYGYTF
j_call: TRBJ1-1; v_call: TRBV30; clone_size: NA; d_call: NA; cdr3_nt: TGTGCCTGGTCGGGGTCGGGAAACACTGAAGCTTTCTTT; cdr3_aa: CAWSGSGNTEAFF
j_call: TRBJ2-2; v_call: TRBV20-1; clone_size: NA; d_call: NA; cdr3_nt: TGCAGTACTATGTCGAGACAGGAGTTCTCCGGGGAGCTGTTTTTT; cdr3_aa: CSTMSRQEFSGELFF
j_call: TRBJ1-2; v_call: TRBV20-1; clone_size: NA; d_call: NA; cdr3_nt: TGCAGTGCTAGCAAGGAAGCTAACTATGGCTACACCTTC; cdr3_aa: CSASKEANYGYTF
j_call: TRBJ1-2; v_call: TRBV6-5; clone_size: many; d_call: NA; cdr3_nt: TGTGCCAGCAGTTACTCGGGACGGAACGAAAACTATGGCTACACCTTC; cdr3_aa: CASSYSGRNENYGYTF
j_call: TRBJ2-5; v_call: TRBV28; clone_size: NA; d_call: NA; cdr3_nt: TGTGCCAGCAGTTTTGTGGGGGGGCGAGAAGGGGAGACCCAGTACTTC; cdr3_aa: CASSFVGGREGETQYF
j_call: TRBJ2-5; v_call: TRBV12-3/TRBV12-4; clone_size: NA; d_call: TRBD1; cdr3_nt: TGTGCCAGCAGTGACGCCGGGACAGCAAGAAAAGAGACCCAGTACTTC; cdr3_aa: CASSDAGTARKETQYF
j_call: TRBJ2-3; v_call: TRBV6-2/TRBV6-3; clone_size: many; d_call: NA; cdr3_nt: TGTGCCAGCAGTCGGGGTGCCTCAAGCACAGATACGCAGTATTTT; cdr3_aa: CASSRGASSTDTQYF
j_call: TRBJ2-1; v_call: TRBV29-1; clone_size: NA; d_call: NA; cdr3_nt: TGCAGCGCCTGGACAGGTGGGGGGGATGAGCAGTTCTTC; cdr3_aa: CSAWTGGGDEQFF
j_call: TRBJ2-2; v_call: TRBV7-2; clone_size: few; d_call: NA; cdr3_nt: TGTGCCAGCAGCCCACGGGGGACCTTCGGCGGGGAGCTGTTTTTT; cdr3_aa: CASSPRGTFGGELFF
j_call: TRBJ2-2; v_call: TRBV9; clone_size: few; d_call: NA; cdr3_nt: TGTGCCAGCAGCGTAGGAGGGGGAGGAACCGGGGAGCTGTTTTTT; cdr3_aa: CASSVGGGGTGELFF
j_call: TRBJ2-3; v_call: TRBV24-1; clone_size: NA; d_call: NA; cdr3_nt: TGTGCCACCAGTGATCCCGGGACAATCACAGATACGCAGTATTTT; cdr3_aa: CATSDPGTITDTQYF
j_call: TRBJ2-2; v_call: TRBV11-2; clone_size: NA; d_call: TRBD2; cdr3_nt: TGTGCCAGCAGCCCGGGACTAGCGGTGAACACCGGGGAGCTGTTTTTT; cdr3_aa: CASSPGLAVNTGELFF
j_call: TRBJ1-1; v_call: TRBV30; clone_size: NA; d_call: NA; cdr3_nt: TGTGCCTGGAGTGTCTCCAACAGCCGAATGAACACTGAAGCTTTCTTT; cdr3_aa: CAWSVSNSRMNTEAFF
j_call: TRBJ1-1; v_call: TRBV9; clone_size: NA; d_call: TRBD1; cdr3_nt: TGTGCCAGCAGCGAAACCCCAGGGGGAACTGAAGCTTTCTTT; cdr3_aa: CASSETPGGTEAFF
j_call: TRBJ2-5; v_call: TRBV12-3/TRBV12-4; clone_size: NA; d_call: TRBD1; cdr3_nt: TGTGCCAGCAGTTTAGTACAGGGGGCCGGAGAGACCCAGTATTTC; cdr3_aa: CASSLVQGAGETQYF